Below, 9 T cell receptor beta chains from the same sample are listed, as sequenced in a study of shared clonotypes between healthy human individuals. TCRdb's table, derived via immunoSEQ multiplex PCR, lists solely in-frame clones and lacks some. The sample lists under 2.5 million clones, under 95% occurring once. The sequencing input was naive CD4+ T cells from PBMCs. Noted subset: CD45RA+ positively selected. The receptors here all came from a man between 18 and 35 years old in good health. Some clones in this sample may be carry-over from other donors' samples.

Concerning this clone itself: Other DNA sequences in the sample encode the same CDR3. The CDR3 DNA sequence: TGCGCCAGCAGCTTGGTCGGCCCCTCCTACGAGCAGTACTTC. This sequence encodes CASSLVGPSYEQYF. This chain links TRBV5-1 with TRBJ2-7, with D hard to call. CDR1 is SGHRS, CDR2 YFSETQ, per germline. This CDR3 region has 14 residues. Trimming pared 0 bases from V and 0 bases from J, leaving 7 bases between.

This clone showed up just once. The rearrangement uses TRBV27 and TRBJ2-4, with D possibly TRBD1 on 6 matching bases. The CDR3 has 19 residues. Trimming left V 0 bases short and J 3 bases short, with 21 bases between. The germline V gene has CDR1 MNHEY and CDR2 SMNVEV (reference sequence). CDR3 bases: TGTGCCAGCAGTTTATCATCTAAGGAGGAGACAGGCGTCAAAAACATTCAGTACTTC. As protein: CASSLSSKEETGVKNIQYF.

This chain connects TRBV5-6 to TRBJ2-3; D is unclear. The V end was cut by 0 bases, the J end by 0 bases, with 5 bases between. From germline, CDR1 is SGHDT and CDR2 YYEEEE. The CDR3 is 14 amino acids. In nucleotides, the CDR3 is TGTGCCAGCAGCTTGGACACTAGCACAGATACGCAGTATTTT. Its protein is CASSLDTSTDTQYF.

The genes are TRBV29-1 and TRBJ1-5; 9 positions match TRBD1. This CDR3 has 15 amino acids. The germline gives CDR1 SQVTM, CDR2 ANQGSEA. The trim removed 6 bases at V and 1 base at J, leaving 7 bases unmatched. CDR3 loop: CSVGTGTGSNQPQHF. The CDR3 DNA reads as TGCAGCGTGGGCACCGGGACAGGGAGCAATCAGCCCCAGCATTTT. The variable domain in full, with the rest retrieved from reference TRBV29-1 and TRBJ1-5, is SAVISQKPSRDICQRGTSLTIQCQVDSQVTMMFWYRQQPGQSLTLIATANQGSEATYESGFVIDKFPISRPNLTFSTLTVSNMSPEDSSIYLCSVGTGTGSNQPQHFGDGTRLSIL.

The rearrangement uses TRBV5-8 and TRBJ1-2; 7 nucleotides match TRBD1. There are 11 residues in the CDR3. V shed 4 bases and J 8 bases; nucleotides not matched to a gene: 2. Looked up from germline, CDR1 is SGHTS and CDR2 is YDEGEE. CDR3 loop: CASSNRGGYTF. CDR3 in DNA: TGTGCCAGCAGCAACAGGGGCGGCTACACCTTC. The full variable domain, its missing parts supplied by reference TRBV5-8 and TRBJ1-2, is EAGVTQSPTHLIKTRGQQATLRCSPISGHTSVYWYQQALGLGLQFLLWYDEGEERNRGNFPPRFSGRQFPNYSSELNVNALELEDSALYLCASSNRGGYTFGSGTRLTVV.

The CDR3, as DNA: TGTGCCAGCAGGTTTAGCGGGAGTGGCGCAGATACGCAGTATTTT. Translating it yields CASRFSGSGADTQYF. The J gene is TRBJ2-3, the V gene TRBV6-5, with TRBD2 matching 9 bases. Germline CDR1 is MNHEY and CDR2 is SVGAGI. The CDR3 consists of 15 residues. Trimming removed 6 bases from V and 4 bases from J; junction bases left unmatched: 8.

V gene TRBV28 combines with J gene TRBJ2-3, with D perhaps given as TRBD1 or TRBD2 (5 bases each). CDR3 size: 16 residues. V shed 6 bases and J shed 2 bases, with 18 bases lying between them. Germline V lookup: CDR1 MDHEN, CDR2 SYDVKM. CDR3 sequence (DNA): TGTGCCAGCAGCTATCGGGACGGAGAATTCACAGATACGCAGTATTTT. This codes for CASSYRDGEFTDTQYF.

This chain joins TRBV19 and TRBJ1-1; TRBD1 matches 9 bases. The CDR3 has 14 amino acids. Trimming at V came to 4 bases and at J to 4 bases, leaving 4 bases not matched to a gene. Germline CDR1 reads LNHDA; CDR2 reads SQIVND (reference sequence). DNA of the CDR3: TGTGCCAGTAGTAAACAGGGGGCCAGCACTGAAGCTTTCTTT. Its translation is CASSKQGASTEAFF.

This chain connects TRBV28 to TRBJ2-6; D is unclear. This CDR3 is built from 18 residues. Deletions cut 6 bases from V and 2 bases from J, with 20 bases between. The germline gives CDR1 MDHEN, CDR2 SYDVKM. The CDR3 sequence is CASSLARLLYTGANVLTF. The DNA for the CDR3 is TGTGCCAGCAGCTTGGCACGATTGCTTTACACTGGGGCCAACGTCCTGACTTTC.